Listed here is a single T cell receptor (beta chain). No antigen is known for it. No base-level quality is on record; no much larger clone is a single base apart. Looking up the germline V gene yields CDR1 MGHRA and CDR2 YSYEKL. V loses 2 bases of germline sequence and J loses 0 bases, and the interval between the two ends is 19 bases. Including cysteine and phenylalanine, the CDR3 has 18 amino acids. Kept here is only the CDR3 DNA, which spans 54 bases and is read in frame from base 1. This sample was included in a study of blood T cell repertoires in COVID-19 (TCRdb year 2020). As for the study more broadly: The collaborator samples originated in the United States, Italy and Spain and spanned the acute and convalescent phases of COVID-19. Samples came from the ongoing ImmuneRACE study (first 160 participants) plus 1,254 subjects from 6 global collaborators. The repertoires were released in a freely available public database meant as a resource for research on the immune response to SARS-CoV-2. Where available, HLA class I and class II types were obtained from metadata supplied by the sample provider rather than from assay-based typing. Deeply sampled blood TCRbeta repertoires from subjects exposed to, actively infected with, or recovered from COVID-19 were included in the dataset. The sample metadata nearly always contained a de-identified subject ID, COVID-19 status, age in years and sex. The material from the prospective study consisted of cDNA or gDNA derived from T cells, B-cell-depleted T cells, or PBMCs.

TCRbeta CDR3 regions were amplified from genomic DNA by means of the immunoSEQ Assay, a bias-controlled multiplex PCR. The authors' analysis ran thus. Within the assay, amplification of reference gene primers was used to estimate how many nucleated cells each sample contained. To quantify the absolute abundance of each unique TCRbeta CDR3 rearrangement, sequence reads were collapsed and filtered. For each sample, productive Simpson clonality was calculated by taking the square root of Simpson's diversity index across productive rearrangements. The table comes from immuneACCESS by way of TCRdb, which keeps in-frame sequences with V and J called. Part of the clones is missing from these tables; in studies checked, under half for an unresolved V gene and the rest for unknown reasons. That table supplies the V and J calls and clone size; D and trimming were determined from the DNA. The sample table lists about 130,000 clones, 85% of them with a count of one. The ten largest clones capture 6.6% of the sample.

Collaborating institutions collected whole blood in K2EDTA tubes following their own protocols. For TCRbeta analysis, collaborators shipped samples as frozen whole blood, isolated PBMCs, or DNA extracted from either of those sample types. What the work shows at the level of the full study, not this receptor alone: How much clinical and demographic metadata was included differed by source and by participant, and the metadata was provided uncurated.

This clonotype originated in a man older than 75 with active or convalescent COVID-19. This chain is built from TRBV4-1 and TRBJ1-1; 6 matching bases give a weak D call of TRBD1. Sequenced input: peripheral blood. At the DNA level, the sequence is TGCGCCAGCAGCCAACTAAAACCAGGGGTACTGATGAACACTGAAGCTTTCTTT. Its translation reads: CASSQLKPGVLMNTEAFF.